One TCR beta chain is described in this entry. Antigen: not known. This specimen belongs to a study of blood T cells in healthy people across ages. The use of a sample-barcoded 5' primer and a J-beta primer mix characterized a second PCR of about 6 to 12 cycles. A minimum of 3 million CDR3-containing paired-end reads was obtained for each sample. MiXCR, applied by TCRdb to the 5' RACE reads, yields one record per CDR3 protein. The sample has about 1.4 million distinct CDR3 sequences, 55% to 75% seen once. Findings and caveats of the study: Unsorted PBMCs blocked a conclusive comparison of naive and antigen-experienced cells. The fall in TCR beta diversity per million T cells was roughly linear with age.

The sample taken for sequencing was blood. This TCR came from a man between 18 and 35 years old in good health.

CDR3 loop: CAISFQGNNGYTF. The CDR3 DNA reads TGTGCCATCAGTTTTCAGGGGAATAATGGCTACACCTTC. The J gene is TRBJ1-2, the V gene TRBV10-3, with D possibly being TRBD1 (6 bases). CDR3 size: 13 residues. Germline V gives CDR1 ENHRY, CDR2 SYGVKD. The V end was cut by 5 bases, the J end by 6 bases, with 13 bases between.